Following are 14 T cell receptor beta chains from one sample sequenced in a study of immune evolution from preneoplasia to lung adenocarcinoma. Assay used: immunoSEQ multiplex PCR; TCRdb lists only in-frame clones, some missing. This sample has 9,000 to 13,000 clones, with about four fifths found just once. The sequenced sample was FFPE minimally invasive lung adenocarcinoma tissue. These receptor sequences come from a person aged 65-85 years with lung adenocarcinoma.

This clone appeared a few times. The chain uses TRBV7-9 and TRBJ2-3; 7 bases fit TRBD2. The junction had 19 bases not matched to a gene; V was cut back by 5 bases and J by 5 bases. The CDR3 is 18 residues long. Per the germline V gene, CDR1 is SEHNR and CDR2 is FQNEAQ (reference sequence). The CDR3 region is CASSPPGASGRWVDTQYF. The CDR3 DNA sequence: TGTGCCAGCAGCCCTCCGGGCGCTAGCGGACGCTGGGTAGATACGCAGTATTTT.

The DNA of the CDR3 is TGTGCCAGTAGTATGGGCGCCGGGACAGTGACTGAAGCTTTCTTT. This sequence encodes CASSMGAGTVTEAFF. The chain uses TRBV19 and TRBJ1-1; 7 positions agree with TRBD1. J gave up 5 bases and V 3 bases, and 9 bases lay outside the gene matches. Looked up from germline, CDR1 is LNHDA and CDR2 is SQIVND (reference sequence). The CDR3 loop spans 15 amino acids.

Written as DNA, the CDR3 is TGTGCCAGCAGCGGGACTCCAATAGGGGTGGTGGAGCAGTACTTC. It is translated as CASSGTPIGVVEQYF. The chain uses TRBV27 and TRBJ2-7; tentatively, D is TRBD2 (6 bases). CDR3 length: 15 residues. V lost 6 bases and J lost 7, with 22 bases in between. Germline V CDR1 and CDR2: MNHEY, SMNVEV (reference sequence).

As concerns this clone: One end of the junction is discordant with germline, which a read error may explain. The V and J genes are TRBV20-1 and TRBJ2-7, with D possibly being TRBD2 (6 bases). Germline V lookup: CDR1 DFQATT, CDR2 SNEGSKA (reference sequence). The CDR3 spans 8 residues. CDR3 residues: CSAGGLNF. CDR3 in DNA: TGCAGTGCTGGGGGACTGAACTTC.

The chain recombines TRBV28 with TRBJ2-3; 8 nucleotides agree with TRBD2. J lost 7 bases, V lost 4 bases, and 10 bases had no gene match. There are 15 residues in the CDR3. Per the germline V gene, CDR1 is MDHEN and CDR2 is SYDVKM. The CDR3 sequence is CASSWREARGYTQYF. For the CDR3, the DNA is TGTGCCAGCAGTTGGCGGGAGGCCCGCGGTTATACGCAGTATTTT.

The V gene is TRBV7-3, the J gene TRBJ1-1, with unresolved D. The V end lost 4 bases, the J end lost 0 bases, and 6 bases lay between the germline ends. CDR3 length: 13 amino acids. Germline CDR1 is SGHTA and CDR2 is FQGTGA. The CDR3, as DNA: TGTGCCAGCAGCTCGAACATGAACACTGAAGCTTTCTTT. As protein: CASSSNMNTEAFF. Using reference TRBV7-3 and TRBJ1-1 for the parts outside the CDR3, the full variable domain is GAGVSQTPSNKVTEKGKYVELRCDPISGHTALYWYRQSLGQGPEFLIYFQGTGAADDSGLPNDRFFAVRPEGSVSTLKIQRTERGDSAVYLCASSSNMNTEAFFGQGTRLTVV.

The chain links TRBV2 to TRBJ1-2; tentative D call: TRBD1 (5 bases). Germline V CDR1 and CDR2: SNHLY, FYNNEI. The CDR3 has 12 amino acids. V lost 5 bases, J lost 8 bases, and 12 bases lay in between. DNA of the CDR3: TGTGCCAGCAGTTTTGGCAGGGCGGGCTACACCTTC. Its translation is CASSFGRAGYTF.

Concerning this clone itself: One junction end disagrees with the germline gene, perhaps due to a read error. The J gene is TRBJ1-1, the V gene TRBV6-1, with D hard to call. The CDR3 runs to 13 residues. From germline, CDR1 is MNHNS and CDR2 SASEGT. DNA of the CDR3: TGTGCCACCAGTTCCGGGGTGGCTACTGAAGCTTTCTTT. Translation gives CATSSGVATEAFF.

This sequence joins TRBV6-1 and TRBJ2-3; D perhaps matches TRBD1 (5 bases). Per the germline V gene, CDR1 is MNHNS and CDR2 is SASEGT. The germline V and J ends were trimmed by 7 bases and 0 bases, with 11 bases remaining between them. The CDR3 has 14 amino acids. CDR3 nucleotide sequence: TGTGCCAGCAACCGCAGGGATAGCACAGATACGCAGTATTTT. Its translation: CASNRRDSTDTQYF.

The chain recombines TRBV7-3 with TRBJ2-2, with TRBD2 matching 9 bases. The CDR3 covers 15 residues. Unmatched junction bases numbered 8, after V lost 6 bases and J lost 6 bases. The germline V gene encodes CDR1 SGHTA and CDR2 FQGTGA. In DNA, the CDR3 is TGTGCCAGCAGACCGCGGGGGGGCGACCCCGGGGAGCTGTTTTTT. This codes for CASRPRGGDPGELFF.

The chain uses TRBV19 and TRBJ2-2, with D possibly TRBD2 on 6 matching bases. The CDR3 runs to 15 residues. V was cut by 7 bases and J by 5 bases, with 17 bases left in between. CDR1 and CDR2 (germline): LNHDA, SQIVND (reference sequence). In nucleotides, the CDR3 is TGTGCCAGTACCTCAGCTGCGGGGAGGACCGGGGAGCTGTTTTTT. This gives the protein CASTSAAGRTGELFF.

The rearrangement joins TRBV6-5 to TRBJ1-2, with D maybe TRBD1 (5 bases). Looked up from germline, CDR1 is MNHEY and CDR2 is SVGAGI. Trimming pared 2 bases from V and 9 bases from J, leaving 16 bases between. This CDR3 contains 14 residues. CDR3 bases: TGTGCCAGCAGTTACACCGTACAGGCTCCCAGCTACACCTTC. Protein: CASSYTVQAPSYTF.

The chain combines TRBV4-1 with TRBJ2-7; no firm D call. Per the germline V gene, CDR1 is MGHRA and CDR2 is YSYEKL. The V and J ends lost 1 base and 0 bases respectively, with 10 bases between them. The CDR3 length is 15 residues. The CDR3 DNA is TGCGCCAGCAGCCAAGTAGGAACAGTCTCCTACGAGCAGTACTTC. Translation: CASSQVGTVSYEQYF.

This clone ranks as large (0.1 to 1%). This chain uses TRBV4-3 with TRBJ1-4, with a tentative D call TRBD1 (5 bases). V lost 1 base, J lost 8 bases, and 20 bases lay in between. Germline lookup yields CDR1 LGHNA and CDR2 YSLEER. The CDR3 contains 17 residues. CDR3 DNA: TGCGCCAGCAGCCAAGCCCCACCTGGGGGGGGGTCGGAAAAACTGTTTTTT. Amino acid sequence: CASSQAPPGGGSEKLFF.